The rows below give T cell receptor beta chains drawn from one sample of a study of regulatory T cells in long-lasting Graves disease. TCRdb redid the calling of the multiplex PCR reads with MiXCR, one entry per CDR3 protein. The sample lists 400,000 to 550,000 distinct CDR3 sequences; roughly 15% were seen once. These same records also appear under a second study, on T cells in Graves' hyperthyroidism and ophthalmopathy.

The sequences come from peripheral blood mononuclear cells (PBMCs), collected at new diagnosis, from a patient treated with antithyroid drugs. These TCRs come from a woman younger than 35 with Graves disease. The CDR3 runs from the conserved cysteine through the conserved F or W. A D gene is named only where the DNA matches it firmly. Size tells how often a clone was seen (once, few, many) or the class of an expanded clone, and some rows leave it out.

j_gene: TRBJ2-3; d_gene: TRBD2; abundance: .; v_gene: TRBV11-2; CDR3nt: TGCGCCAGCAGCCAAGAAGAGGGGAGGGCTAGCCGAAGCACAGATACGCAGTATTTT; CDR3aa: CASSQEEGRASRSTDTQYF
j_gene: TRBJ2-7; d_gene: .; abundance: many; v_gene: TRBV18; CDR3nt: TGTGCCAGCTCAGACGGACAAACCTACGAGCAGTACTTC; CDR3aa: CASSDGQTYEQYF
j_gene: TRBJ1-2; d_gene: .; abundance: many; v_gene: TRBV5-5; CDR3nt: TGTGCCAGCAGCTTGGTGGCAGGCACCCTGGCTAACTATGGCTACACCTTC; CDR3aa: CASSLVAGTLANYGYTF
j_gene: TRBJ2-4; d_gene: TRBD1; abundance: few; v_gene: TRBV5-1; CDR3nt: TGCGCCAGCAGCTTGGGAGGGACAGATCTAGCCAAAAACATTCAGTACTTC; CDR3aa: CASSLGGTDLAKNIQYF
j_gene: TRBJ1-2; d_gene: .; abundance: .; v_gene: TRBV28; CDR3nt: TGTGCCAGCATAAGGATGGGAGCTAACTATGGCTACACCTTC; CDR3aa: CASIRMGANYGYTF
j_gene: TRBJ2-1; d_gene: TRBD1; abundance: .; v_gene: TRBV4-1; CDR3nt: TGCGCCAGCAGCCAAGCCGGGACAGGGAGATATGAGCAGTTCTTC; CDR3aa: CASSQAGTGRYEQFF
j_gene: TRBJ2-7; d_gene: TRBD2; abundance: .; v_gene: TRBV29-1; CDR3nt: TGCAGCGTTGTAAGCGGGAGGTCCCGGGAGCAGTACTTC; CDR3aa: CSVVSGRSREQYF
j_gene: TRBJ1-1; d_gene: TRBD1; abundance: many; v_gene: TRBV28; CDR3nt: TGTGCCAGCAACTCCAGGGGACAGGGGCGCACTGAAGCTTTCTTT; CDR3aa: CASNSRGQGRTEAFF
j_gene: TRBJ2-1; d_gene: .; abundance: few; v_gene: TRBV20-1; CDR3nt: TGCAGTGCTAGAGATTTTATGAAGCCCTCCTACAATGAGCAGTTCTTC; CDR3aa: CSARDFMKPSYNEQFF
j_gene: TRBJ2-7; d_gene: TRBD2; abundance: many; v_gene: TRBV2; CDR3nt: TGTGCTGTTAGCGGGACCGGAGTCCCTTACTACGAGCAGTACTTC; CDR3aa: CAVSGTGVPYYEQYF
j_gene: TRBJ1-5; d_gene: .; abundance: many; v_gene: TRBV7-3; CDR3nt: TGTGCCAGCAGCCCCCGAGAGGGGAAGAGCAATCAGCCCCAGCATTTT; CDR3aa: CASSPREGKSNQPQHF
j_gene: TRBJ2-1; d_gene: .; abundance: .; v_gene: TRBV12-3/TRBV12-4; CDR3nt: TGTGCCAGCAGCCGACGGTCCTACGAGCAGTTCTTC; CDR3aa: CASSRRSYEQFF
j_gene: TRBJ2-7; d_gene: .; abundance: .; v_gene: TRBV4-1; CDR3nt: TGCGCCAGCAGCCGCGGGACGCCGCAAGTGGGGACCTACGAGCAGTACTTC; CDR3aa: CASSRGTPQVGTYEQYF
j_gene: TRBJ2-5; d_gene: TRBD1; abundance: many; v_gene: TRBV7-2; CDR3nt: TGTGCCAGCAGCGGAATGACAGGGTTTATAGAGACCCAGTACTTC; CDR3aa: CASSGMTGFIETQYF
j_gene: TRBJ2-1; d_gene: .; abundance: many; v_gene: TRBV7-3; CDR3nt: TGTGCCAGCAGCTTAGAGTCGATACAGGGAAGGAATGAGCAGTTCTTC; CDR3aa: CASSLESIQGRNEQFF
j_gene: TRBJ1-2; d_gene: TRBD1; abundance: few; v_gene: TRBV3-1; CDR3nt: TGTGCCAGCAGCCAAGCAGGGACAGGGGGAGCCGGAAACTATGGCTACACCTTC; CDR3aa: CASSQAGTGGAGNYGYTF
j_gene: TRBJ2-5; d_gene: TRBD1; abundance: many; v_gene: TRBV12-3/TRBV12-4; CDR3nt: TGTGCCAGCAGTTTTAGGCCGGGACAGTCCGGTGAGACCCAGTACTTC; CDR3aa: CASSFRPGQSGETQYF
j_gene: TRBJ1-1; d_gene: .; abundance: few; v_gene: TRBV5-5; CDR3nt: TGTGCCAGCAGCTCAGTTCGTCAGGGGATTGAAGCTTTCTTT; CDR3aa: CASSSVRQGIEAFF
j_gene: TRBJ2-4; d_gene: TRBD2; abundance: .; v_gene: TRBV9; CDR3nt: TGTGCCAGCAGTCGGGAGGAATCCAAAAACATTCAGTACTTC; CDR3aa: CASSREESKNIQYF
j_gene: TRBJ1-1; d_gene: .; abundance: few; v_gene: TRBV7-9; CDR3nt: TGTGCCAGCAGCTTAACGACGGCTTTCTTT; CDR3aa: CASSLTTAFF
j_gene: TRBJ1-5; d_gene: .; abundance: many; v_gene: TRBV7-8; CDR3nt: TGTGCCAGCAGCCGCGGCAGGGACCAGCCCCAGCATTTT; CDR3aa: CASSRGRDQPQHF
j_gene: TRBJ2-1; d_gene: TRBD2; abundance: many; v_gene: TRBV27; CDR3nt: TGTGCCAGCAGTTTATATGGACTAGCGGGAAGCAATGAGCAGTTCTTC; CDR3aa: CASSLYGLAGSNEQFF
j_gene: TRBJ1-4; d_gene: .; abundance: many; v_gene: TRBV28; CDR3nt: TGTGCCAGCAGTACCAGGGATGGAAGTGAAAAACTGTTTTTT; CDR3aa: CASSTRDGSEKLFF
j_gene: TRBJ1-6; d_gene: .; abundance: many; v_gene: TRBV7-9; CDR3nt: TGTGCCAGCAGCTCTGACGGAAGCTCCTATAATTCACCCCTCCACTTT; CDR3aa: CASSSDGSSYNSPLHF
j_gene: TRBJ2-1; d_gene: TRBD1; abundance: .; v_gene: TRBV15; CDR3nt: TGTGCCACCAGCAGAGCCTTCGGGCAGGGGGACAATGAGCAGTTCTTC; CDR3aa: CATSRAFGQGDNEQFF
j_gene: TRBJ2-3; d_gene: .; abundance: many; v_gene: TRBV18; CDR3nt: TGTGCCAGCTCACCACAAGGACTATCTAGCACAGATACGCAGTATTTT; CDR3aa: CASSPQGLSSTDTQYF
j_gene: TRBJ2-5; d_gene: .; abundance: many; v_gene: TRBV28; CDR3nt: TGTGCCAGCAGGACTGAGCCCGAGACCCAGTACTTC; CDR3aa: CASRTEPETQYF
j_gene: TRBJ1-4; d_gene: .; abundance: few; v_gene: TRBV2; CDR3nt: TGTGCCAGCAGTCTTGTCCGGGCATCTAATGAAAAACTGTTTTTT; CDR3aa: CASSLVRASNEKLFF
j_gene: TRBJ1-3; d_gene: .; abundance: few; v_gene: TRBV18; CDR3nt: TGTGCCAGCTCACCACTGCGTGGAAACACCATATATTTT; CDR3aa: CASSPLRGNTIYF
j_gene: TRBJ2-1; d_gene: TRBD1; abundance: .; v_gene: TRBV27; CDR3nt: TGTGCCAGCAGTTTATCCGGGACAGAGATCCTCAATGAGCAGTTCTTC; CDR3aa: CASSLSGTEILNEQFF
j_gene: TRBJ2-3; d_gene: .; abundance: few; v_gene: TRBV2; CDR3nt: TGTGCCAGCAGTGATTCGGGGGGCTGGACAGATACGCAGTATTTT; CDR3aa: CASSDSGGWTDTQYF
j_gene: TRBJ2-1; d_gene: .; abundance: .; v_gene: TRBV28; CDR3nt: TGTGCCAGCAGTTTCTCCACCGCCGAGGGAGGGGGAAATGAGCAGTTCTTC; CDR3aa: CASSFSTAEGGGNEQFF
j_gene: TRBJ2-1; d_gene: TRBD1; abundance: many; v_gene: TRBV29-1; CDR3nt: TGCAGCGTTGAGCCGGGACAGGGAAACAATGAGCAGTTCTTC; CDR3aa: CSVEPGQGNNEQFF
j_gene: TRBJ2-6; d_gene: .; abundance: many; v_gene: TRBV12-3/TRBV12-4; CDR3nt: TGTGCCAGCAGTTCCTCTGGGGCTGGGGCCAACGTCCTGACTTTC; CDR3aa: CASSSSGAGANVLTF
j_gene: TRBJ1-1; d_gene: TRBD1; abundance: .; v_gene: TRBV25-1; CDR3nt: TGTGCCAGCAGTGTAGGGGGCAAGAACACTGAAGCTTTCTTT; CDR3aa: CASSVGGKNTEAFF
j_gene: TRBJ2-7; d_gene: .; abundance: many; v_gene: TRBV11-2; CDR3nt: TGTGCCAGCAGCTTAGATAGTGGGGGAACCTACGAGCAGTACTTC; CDR3aa: CASSLDSGGTYEQYF
j_gene: TRBJ2-2; d_gene: .; abundance: .; v_gene: TRBV5-4; CDR3nt: TGTGCCAGCAGCTTGGGAATGGAGAACACCGGGGAGCTGTTTTTT; CDR3aa: CASSLGMENTGELFF
j_gene: TRBJ2-5; d_gene: TRBD1; abundance: .; v_gene: TRBV14; CDR3nt: TGTGCCAGCAGCCAATCTCGGAGGACAGGGGCTGGAGAGACCCAGTACTTC; CDR3aa: CASSQSRRTGAGETQYF
j_gene: TRBJ2-3; d_gene: .; abundance: .; v_gene: TRBV13; CDR3nt: TGTGCCAGCAGCTTTTTCTCGGTCTTAGATACGCAGTATTTT; CDR3aa: CASSFFSVLDTQYF
j_gene: TRBJ2-4; d_gene: TRBD2; abundance: .; v_gene: TRBV9; CDR3nt: TGTGCCAGCAGCGGAAGCGGGAGGGCTGACATTCAGTACTTC; CDR3aa: CASSGSGRADIQYF
j_gene: TRBJ1-5; d_gene: .; abundance: many; v_gene: TRBV12-3/TRBV12-4; CDR3nt: TGTGCCAGCAGTTCGGGCCATAATCAGCCCCAGCATTTT; CDR3aa: CASSSGHNQPQHF
j_gene: TRBJ2-7; d_gene: .; abundance: many; v_gene: TRBV11-1; CDR3nt: TGTGCCAGCAGCTTAGCGAACAGCCTGGCCTACGAGCAGTACTTC; CDR3aa: CASSLANSLAYEQYF
j_gene: TRBJ1-1; d_gene: TRBD1; abundance: few; v_gene: TRBV4-1; CDR3nt: TGCGCCAGCAGCCAAGTCCCGGGACAGGTGAACACTGAAGCTTTCTTT; CDR3aa: CASSQVPGQVNTEAFF
j_gene: TRBJ2-1; d_gene: TRBD2; abundance: few; v_gene: TRBV5-1; CDR3nt: TGCGCCAGCAGCTTGACTAGCGGGAGGAACAATGAGCAGTTCTTC; CDR3aa: CASSLTSGRNNEQFF
j_gene: TRBJ2-7; d_gene: .; abundance: many; v_gene: TRBV7-2; CDR3nt: TGTGCCAGCAGCTTAGAGGTGACAGGCGGCGAGCAGTACTTC; CDR3aa: CASSLEVTGGEQYF
j_gene: TRBJ2-7; d_gene: .; abundance: few; v_gene: TRBV9; CDR3nt: TGTGCCAGCAGCGTAGGCCTAGCGCCCTACGAGCAGTACTTC; CDR3aa: CASSVGLAPYEQYF
j_gene: TRBJ2-3; d_gene: TRBD2; abundance: many; v_gene: TRBV2; CDR3nt: TGTGCCAGCAGGCGGGAGCCGAGGACAGATACGCAGTATTTT; CDR3aa: CASRREPRTDTQYF
j_gene: TRBJ2-1; d_gene: .; abundance: many; v_gene: TRBV29-1; CDR3nt: TGCAGCGTGGCGGGGAGGATCTCCTACAATGAGCAGTTCTTC; CDR3aa: CSVAGRISYNEQFF
j_gene: TRBJ2-7; d_gene: TRBD1; abundance: many; v_gene: TRBV24-1; CDR3nt: TGTGCCACCAGCGGGACAGGGGGTACAACCTACGAGCAGTACTTC; CDR3aa: CATSGTGGTTYEQYF
j_gene: TRBJ2-3; d_gene: TRBD2; abundance: few; v_gene: TRBV24-1; CDR3nt: TGTGCCACCAGTGATCCACCAGGGGCTAGCGGGAGGGTCAAAGATACGCAGTATTTT; CDR3aa: CATSDPPGASGRVKDTQYF
j_gene: TRBJ2-3; d_gene: .; abundance: .; v_gene: TRBV7-6; CDR3nt: TGTGCCAGCAGCCCAGAAGGTGTGGCAGATACGCAGTATTTT; CDR3aa: CASSPEGVADTQYF
j_gene: TRBJ1-5; d_gene: TRBD1; abundance: many; v_gene: TRBV28; CDR3nt: TGTGCCAGCAACCGCGGGACAGGCGGCAATCAGCCCCAGCATTTT; CDR3aa: CASNRGTGGNQPQHF
j_gene: TRBJ1-6; d_gene: TRBD1; abundance: many; v_gene: TRBV19; CDR3nt: TGTGCCAGTAGGACAGGGGCAAATAATTCACCCCTCCACTTT; CDR3aa: CASRTGANNSPLHF
j_gene: TRBJ2-1; d_gene: .; abundance: many; v_gene: TRBV7-6; CDR3nt: TGTGCCAGCAGCTTAGAGGGACGATGGGGGTACAATGAGCAGTTCTTC; CDR3aa: CASSLEGRWGYNEQFF
j_gene: TRBJ1-6; d_gene: .; abundance: few; v_gene: TRBV28; CDR3nt: TGTGCCAGCAGTCCCGTCCCGCAGAGCTCCTATAATTCACCCCTCCACTTT; CDR3aa: CASSPVPQSSYNSPLHF
j_gene: TRBJ1-1; d_gene: .; abundance: many; v_gene: TRBV4-1; CDR3nt: TGCGCCAGCAGCCAAGCTCGACAGAGTTTACGCACTGAAGCTTTCTTT; CDR3aa: CASSQARQSLRTEAFF
j_gene: TRBJ2-7; d_gene: .; abundance: .; v_gene: TRBV4-3; CDR3nt: TGCGCCAGCAGCCAAGAAACACAGGACTACGAGCAGTACTTC; CDR3aa: CASSQETQDYEQYF
j_gene: TRBJ1-2; d_gene: .; abundance: few; v_gene: TRBV20-1; CDR3nt: TGCAGTGCCGCTGGGAGTAACTATGGCTACACCTTC; CDR3aa: CSAAGSNYGYTF
j_gene: TRBJ2-2; d_gene: .; abundance: many; v_gene: TRBV7-2; CDR3nt: TGTGCCAGCAGCCTAGGACTTTTGGGCTTGGCGAACACCGGGGAGCTGTTTTTT; CDR3aa: CASSLGLLGLANTGELFF